This T cell receptor (beta chain) was sequenced during a study of CD8+ T cells in alopecia areata. Germline CDR1 reads MDHEN; CDR2 reads SYDVKM. V was trimmed by 6 bases and J by 0 bases, leaving 7 bases between them. The CDR3 totals 13 residues. Isolated RNA was reverse transcribed into cDNA used as the sequencing template. This table comes from immunoSEQ multiplex PCR, and its TCRdb copy is limited to in-frame clones, with some not included. The table records 3,500 to 4,000 clones, approximately 70% of them present only once. The treatment denotes: oral pan-JAK inhibitor, 5-10 mg twice daily. Obtained from alopecia areata patients were lesional scalp punch biopsies along with peripheral blood.

The origin of this receptor is a human donor with alopecia areata. The sequenced sample was skin, obtained at week 24, from a patient treated with tofacitinib. V usage is TRBV28 and J usage is TRBJ2-3; unclear D gene. The CDR3 loop is CASRPDSTDTQYF. CDR3 sequence (DNA): TGTGCCAGCAGACCGGACAGCACAGATACGCAGTATTTT.